Listed below are T cell receptor beta chains from one sample, sequenced in a study of blood T cell repertoires in COVID-19. Data came from immunoSEQ multiplex PCR; TCRdb stores just in-frame clones and leaves some out. The sample has under 250,000 clones, 83% seen once. Sample: peripheral blood. The receptors were gathered from a woman aged 40 to 55 with active or convalescent COVID-19. Each CDR3 is given with its conserved first and last residue. Fields, in order: CDR3 protein, CDR3 DNA, clone size, V gene, D gene, J gene. The D gene is left open where the match is weak. The size of a clone is reported for some rows only, either as once, few or many, or as a class for expanded clones.

CDR3 protein: CASSLVGRDGYTF; CDR3 DNA: TGTGCCAGCAGCTTGGTCGGCAGGGATGGCTACACCTTC; clone size: NA; V gene: TRBV5-6; D gene: NA; J gene: TRBJ1-2
CDR3 protein: CASSINGQGEDGYTF; CDR3 DNA: TGTGCCAGTAGTATCAATGGACAGGGAGAAGATGGCTACACCTTC; clone size: NA; V gene: TRBV19; D gene: TRBD1; J gene: TRBJ1-2
CDR3 protein: CASTRYLGPLETQYF; CDR3 DNA: TGCGCCAGCACCCGTTACTTGGGCCCCTTAGAGACCCAGTACTTC; clone size: NA; V gene: TRBV4-1; D gene: NA; J gene: TRBJ2-5
CDR3 protein: CASSSPGGPATGELFF; CDR3 DNA: TGTGCCAGCAGCTCTCCCGGGGGACCGGCCACCGGGGAGCTGTTTTTT; clone size: NA; V gene: TRBV7-6; D gene: NA; J gene: TRBJ2-2
CDR3 protein: CASSYSRQGPVNEQFF; CDR3 DNA: TGTGCCAGCAGTTACTCGAGACAGGGTCCGGTTAATGAGCAGTTCTTC; clone size: NA; V gene: TRBV6-5; D gene: TRBD1; J gene: TRBJ2-1
CDR3 protein: CATVRTSYTDTQYF; CDR3 DNA: TGTGCCACCGTTCGAACTAGCTACACAGATACGCAGTATTTT; clone size: NA; V gene: TRBV15; D gene: NA; J gene: TRBJ2-3
CDR3 protein: CASSVTSSGSTYEQYF; CDR3 DNA: TGTGCCAGCAGCGTCACCTCTAGCGGGAGTACCTACGAGCAGTACTTC; clone size: NA; V gene: TRBV9; D gene: TRBD2; J gene: TRBJ2-7
CDR3 protein: CSVESSDYNEQFF; CDR3 DNA: TGCAGCGTTGAAAGCAGCGACTACAATGAGCAGTTCTTC; clone size: few; V gene: TRBV29-1; D gene: NA; J gene: TRBJ2-1
CDR3 protein: CASSNAGPYEQYF; CDR3 DNA: TGTGCCAGCAGCAACGCAGGGCCCTACGAGCAGTACTTC; clone size: NA; V gene: TRBV6-5; D gene: NA; J gene: TRBJ2-7
CDR3 protein: CASSPPGQGLGNQPQHF; CDR3 DNA: TGTGCCAGCTCACCACCTGGGCAGGGGCTAGGTAATCAGCCCCAGCATTTT; clone size: NA; V gene: TRBV18; D gene: NA; J gene: TRBJ1-5
CDR3 protein: CASSSSGNSGNTIYF; CDR3 DNA: TGTGCCAGTAGTTCCTCAGGAAACTCTGGAAACACCATATATTTT; clone size: NA; V gene: TRBV19; D gene: NA; J gene: TRBJ1-3
CDR3 protein: CAWSVAGTEAFF; CDR3 DNA: TGTGCCTGGAGTGTGGCGGGCACTGAAGCTTTCTTT; clone size: NA; V gene: TRBV30; D gene: NA; J gene: TRBJ1-1
CDR3 protein: CASSPAGTYGYTF; CDR3 DNA: TGTGCCAGCTCCCCAGCGGGAACCTATGGCTACACCTTC; clone size: NA; V gene: TRBV2; D gene: NA; J gene: TRBJ1-2
CDR3 protein: CASSPLRAAEAFF; CDR3 DNA: TGTGCCAGCAGCCCGCTCCGAGCGGCTGAAGCTTTCTTT; clone size: NA; V gene: TRBV3-1/TRBV3-2; D gene: NA; J gene: TRBJ1-1
CDR3 protein: CASSQEGVAGGRTDTQYF; CDR3 DNA: TGTGCCAGCAGCCAAGAGGGGGTAGCGGGAGGACGCACAGATACGCAGTATTTT; clone size: NA; V gene: TRBV4-2; D gene: TRBD2; J gene: TRBJ2-3
CDR3 protein: CASRRSFEAYEQYF; CDR3 DNA: TGTGCCAGCCGTCGTAGTTTTGAGGCGTACGAGCAGTACTTC; clone size: NA; V gene: TRBV6-5; D gene: NA; J gene: TRBJ2-7
CDR3 protein: CASSPNTGGTEAFF; CDR3 DNA: TGTGCCAGCAGCCCGAACACAGGGGGGACTGAAGCTTTCTTT; clone size: NA; V gene: TRBV9; D gene: TRBD1; J gene: TRBJ1-1
CDR3 protein: CASSEGGNRYPF; CDR3 DNA: TGTGCCAGCAGTGAGGGGGGGAATCGGTACCCCTTC; clone size: few; V gene: TRBV2; D gene: NA; J gene: TRBJ1-2